The 17 T cell receptor beta chains given below trace back to one sample, sequenced in a study of molecular identifiers for immune sequencing clone quantification. MiXCR, applied by TCRdb to the PCR reads, yields one record per CDR3 protein. The sample holds approximately 630,000 distinct CDR3 sequences; roughly 23% are singletons and the top ten take 0.78%. The sample was naive CD8+ T cells from blood, with Jurkat cell RNA spiked in. This sample's subset: FACS-sorted CD8+CD4-CCR7+CD45RA+ naive T cells. The receptors stem from a human donor in good health. Some libraries in this study had Jurkat cell RNA spiked in.

DNA for the CDR3: TGTGCCAGTAGTACTGGGACTAGGGGATACAATGAGCAGTTCTTC. Protein: CASSTGTRGYNEQFF. The V call is TRBV19, the J call TRBJ2-1; TRBD2 matches 8 bases. The CDR3 covers 15 residues. Germline loops: CDR1 LNHDA, CDR2 SQIVND (reference sequence). V dropped 4 bases and J dropped 4; count of bases not matched to a gene: 6.

This clonotype was recorded many times. The V call is TRBV7-2, the J call TRBJ1-1; D remains ambiguous. V lost 4 bases and J lost 3, with 6 bases in between. CDR3 length equals 12 residues. CDR1 and CDR2 (germline): SGHTA, FQGNSA. Here the CDR3 reads CASSSSYTEAFF. The CDR3 nucleotides read TGTGCCAGCAGCTCAAGTTACACTGAAGCTTTCTTT.

As to this clonotype: This clone may be a read error of a much larger clone one base away. This chain uses TRBV4-3 with TRBJ2-7, with 7 positions matching TRBD2. Germline CDR1 and CDR2: LGHNA and YSLEER. The trim removed 0 bases at V and 6 bases at J, leaving 8 bases unmatched. This CDR3 comprises 15 residues. The CDR3 DNA follows: TGCGCCAGCAGCCAAGACGTGCGGGAGAACTGCGAGCAGTACTTC. Its protein product is CASSQDVRENCEQYF.

This clonotype was seen at least ten times. The V call is TRBV29-1, the J call TRBJ1-1; unclear D gene. This CDR3 contains 15 residues. Germline V gives CDR1 SQVTM, CDR2 ANQGSEA. The V gene lost 2 bases and the J gene lost 3 bases, with 16 bases spanning the gap. This CDR3 reads CSVEFSHALYTEAFF. The CDR3 DNA is TGCAGCGTTGAATTTTCGCATGCCCTTTACACTGAAGCTTTCTTT.

A word on this clonotype: It may be a read error: a sequence one base away is much more abundant. CDR3 DNA sequence: TGCGCCAGCAGCCAAGAGATGGCAGGGAACCTGAACACTGAAGCTTCCTTT. It specifies CASSQEMAGNLNTEASF. The chain has TRBV4-3 and TRBJ1-1; tentative D call: TRBD1 (5 bases). This CDR3 has 17 amino acids. In germline, CDR1 is LGHNA, CDR2 YSLEER.

This clonotype was observed a handful of times. This sequence joins TRBV29-1 and TRBJ2-7, with D possibly being TRBD1 (6 bases). Trimming pared 3 bases from V and 0 bases from J, leaving 6 bases between. In germline, CDR1 is SQVTM, CDR2 ANQGSEA. CDR3 size: 12 residues. CDR3 DNA sequence: TGCAGCGTTGAGACAGGCTCCTACGAGCAGTACTTC. The encoded protein is CSVETGSYEQYF.

This clonotype was counted a few times. This sequence joins TRBV20-1 and TRBJ2-1; TRBD2 matches 8 bases. The CDR3 is made up of 16 amino acids. V lost 6 bases to trimming and J lost 1 base; unmatched junction nucleotides: 11. The germline CDR1 and CDR2 sequences are DFQATT and SNEGSKA (reference sequence). CDR3 loop: CSAPPGGRGSYNEQFF. The CDR3 DNA reads as TGCAGTGCCCCCCCGGGGGGGCGGGGGTCCTACAATGAGCAGTTCTTC.

The chain uses TRBV19 and TRBJ2-7; perhaps D is TRBD1 or TRBD2 (5 bases each). The CDR3 is made up of 12 amino acids. The germline V gene has CDR1 LNHDA and CDR2 SQIVND (reference sequence). The V end lost 4 bases, the J end lost 8 bases, and 12 bases lay between the germline ends. In DNA, the CDR3 is TGTGCCAGTAGTAGAGGGGCAGGTAAGCAGTACTTC. Translated: CASSRGAGKQYF.

This clonotype was observed a single time. A much bigger clone sits one base away, suggesting this may be a read error. The V gene is TRBV27, the J gene TRBJ2-5; D is uncertain. The germline V gene encodes CDR1 MNHEY and CDR2 SMNVEV (reference sequence). CDR3 length equals 13 residues. The CDR3 sequence is CASSLQSQEPQYF. CDR3 nucleotide sequence: TGTGCCAGCAGTTTACAGTCCCAAGAGCCCCAGTACTTC.

This clonotype was counted ten times or more. The gene calls are TRBV20-1 and TRBJ1-1, with a weak D call TRBD1 (5 bases). Germline values: CDR1 DFQATT, CDR2 SNEGSKA (reference sequence). The CDR3 loop spans 14 amino acids. With 3 bases removed from V and 1 base from J, the gap between germline ends came to 12 bases. CDR3 bases: TGCAGTGCTAGTAGTAACAGGTGGAACACTGAAGCTTTCTTT. Amino acid sequence: CSASSNRWNTEAFF.

This clonotype was recorded at least ten times. This chain joins TRBV24-1 and TRBJ2-2; no clear D gene. CDR1 KGHDR and CDR2 SFDVKD come from the germline V gene. The V and J ends lost 1 base and 1 base respectively, with 12 bases between them. CDR3 length equals 17 residues. This chain's CDR3 is CATSDFSERVNTGELFF. The CDR3 DNA is TGTGCCACCAGTGATTTCTCCGAGCGTGTGAACACCGGGGAGCTGTTTTTT.

This clonotype has only a few counts. The V and J genes are TRBV6-6 and TRBJ2-7; TRBD2 aligns across 14 bases. CDR1 and CDR2 from the germline V gene are MNHNY and SVGAGI (reference sequence). Trimming cost V 11 bases and J 2 bases; bases outside gene matches: 11. This CDR3 contains 16 residues. The CDR3 DNA is TGTGCCTCGCTTGGGACTAGCGGGGGAACCCCCTACGAGCAGTACTTC. Translation: CASLGTSGGTPYEQYF.

This clonotype was observed a handful of times. Given a much more abundant clone one base away, this may be a read error. This chain connects TRBV7-6 to TRBJ2-1; 11 positions agree with TRBD2. From germline, CDR1 is SGHVS and CDR2 FNYEAQ. The CDR3 is made up of 15 amino acids. CDR3 bases: TGTGCCAGCAGCCCGGGACTAGCGGAGTACAATGAGCGGTTCTTC. This sequence encodes CASSPGLAEYNERFF. The entire variable domain, with the rest obtained from reference TRBV7-6 and TRBJ2-1, is as follows: GAGVSQSPRYKVTKRGQDVALRCDPISGHVSLYWYRQALGQGPEFLTYFNYEAQQDKSGLPNDRFSAERPEGSISTLTIQRTEQRDSAMYRCASSPGLAEYNERFFGPGTRLTVL.

This clonotype was counted at least ten times. The chain uses TRBV19 and TRBJ1-5, with a possible D match to TRBD1 (6 bases). The germline V and J ends were trimmed by 5 bases and 7 bases, with 18 bases remaining between them. Per the germline V gene, CDR1 is LNHDA and CDR2 is SQIVND (reference sequence). This CDR3 spans 15 amino acids. CDR3 loop: CASSPESYRVQPQHF. CDR3 nucleotide sequence: TGTGCCAGTAGTCCGGAATCTTACAGGGTGCAGCCCCAGCATTTT.

The chain recombines TRBV30 with TRBJ1-5; D is undetermined. Trimming removed 0 bases from V and 4 bases from J, with 7 bases in between. CDR3 length equals 13 residues. The germline CDR1 and CDR2 sequences are GTSNPN and SVGIG (reference sequence). CDR3 loop: CAWSVGANQPQHF. The DNA for the CDR3 is TGTGCCTGGAGTGTAGGAGCAAATCAGCCCCAGCATTTT. Full variable domain (rest looked up from reference TRBV30 and TRBJ1-5): SQTIHQWPATLVQPVGSPLSLECTVEGTSNPNLYWYRQAAGRGLQLLFYSVGIGQISSEVPQNLSASRPQDRQFILSSKKLLLSDSGFYLCAWSVGANQPQHFGDGTRLSIL.

Points on this clonotype: Being one base from a much bigger clone, this may be a read error. The gene calls are TRBV6-5 and TRBJ2-2, with 7 bases that match TRBD1. V lost 6 bases, J lost 6 bases, and 7 bases stayed unmatched. This CDR3 has 14 amino acids. Germline lookup yields CDR1 MNHEY and CDR2 SVGAGI. CDR3 amino acids: CASRYGQAAGELFF. The CDR3 DNA reads TGTGCCAGCAGATATGGACAGGCCGCCGGGGAGCTGTTTTTT.

The rearrangement links TRBV5-1 to TRBJ2-7; D is unresolved. The ends were cut back, 4 bases at V and 2 bases at J, with 16 bases in the middle. The CDR3 is 15 residues long. Germline V gene data show CDR1 as SGHRS and CDR2 as YFSETQ. CDR3 loop: CASSPKETPPYEQYF. CDR3 DNA: TGCGCCAGCAGCCCAAAAGAGACACCCCCCTACGAGCAGTACTTC.